The entry that follows covers one TCR beta chain sequence. The target antigen is unknown. One end of the junction varies from germline; a read error may be responsible. The data were taken from a study of metastatic and nonmetastatic thyroid tumors. Study background: Where malignant and benign thyroid patients were concerned, repertoires were compared across blood and tumor or nodule tissue. Regarding the study as a whole: Relative to benign nodules, malignant thyroid tumors were reportedly characterized by significantly elevated TCR beta diversity in blood and tumor.

This CDR3 region has 14 residues. The germline V gene has CDR1 PRHDT and CDR2 FYEKMQ (reference sequence). No patient had received any treatment before thyroid surgery. In the study's own analysis: What underpinned the distant-metastasis classifier for papillary thyroid cancer was the set of CDR3 differences across clinicopathological groups. TCRdb re-called the PCR reads via MiXCR. Here the V and J calls rest on TCRdb's processing, not on the authors' analysis. The table records 13,000 or so clones, 25% to 35% of them present only once. This sequence originates from a female donor with papillary thyroid cancer or a benign thyroid nodule (not recorded which). Some clones in this sample may be carry-over from other donors' samples. This sequence joins TRBV13 and TRBJ1-6; a weak D match, TRBD1 (5 bases). Sequencing was performed on blood. CDR3 sequence: CANSLRGAGSPLHF. The CDR3 nucleotides read TGTGCCAACAGCTTAAGAGGGGCTGGTTCACCCCTCCACTTT.